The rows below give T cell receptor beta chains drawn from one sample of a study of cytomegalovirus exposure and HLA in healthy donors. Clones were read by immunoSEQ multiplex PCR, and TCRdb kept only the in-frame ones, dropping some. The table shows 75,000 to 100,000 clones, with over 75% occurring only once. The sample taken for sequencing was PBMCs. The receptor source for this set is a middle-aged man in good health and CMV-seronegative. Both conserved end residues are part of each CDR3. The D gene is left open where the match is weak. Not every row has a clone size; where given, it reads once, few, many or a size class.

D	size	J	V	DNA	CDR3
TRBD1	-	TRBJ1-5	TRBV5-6	TGTGCCAGCAACGTAAAACAGGGGATCGGGCCCCAGCATTTT	CASNVKQGIGPQHF
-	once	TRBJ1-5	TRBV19	TGTGCCAGTAGTATAGGGGGGGGCGGGAGAAATCAGCCCCAGCATTTT	CASSIGGGGRNQPQHF
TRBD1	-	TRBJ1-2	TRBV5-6	TGTGCCAGCAGCTTAAAATTGACAGGGAGAGACTATGGCTACACCTTC	CASSLKLTGRDYGYTF
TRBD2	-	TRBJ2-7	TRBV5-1	TGCGCCAGCAGCTTGGGGACTAGCGGGGGGTCCCACGAGCAGTACTTC	CASSLGTSGGSHEQYF
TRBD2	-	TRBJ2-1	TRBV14	TGTGCCAGCAGCCAAGTGTCGGGACTAGCCCGCAATGAGCAGTTCTTC	CASSQVSGLARNEQFF
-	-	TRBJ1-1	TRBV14	TGTGCCAGCAGCCCACAGGGTATGAACACTGAAGCTTTCTTT	CASSPQGMNTEAFF
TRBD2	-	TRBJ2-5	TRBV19	TGTGCCAGTAGTTCCGGGAGCGGGAAATACCAAGAGACCCAGTACTTC	CASSSGSGKYQETQYF
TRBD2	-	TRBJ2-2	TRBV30	TGTGCCTGGACTACCGGGGGGGCCGGGGAGCTGTTTTTT	CAWTTGGAGELFF
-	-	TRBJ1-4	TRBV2	TGTGCCAGCAGGGCCACAGGGTTTCAGGAAAAACTGTTTTTT	CASRATGFQEKLFF
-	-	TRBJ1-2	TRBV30	TGTGCCTGGAATTGGGGAGATAACTATGGCTACACCTTC	CAWNWGDNYGYTF
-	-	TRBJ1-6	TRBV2	TGTGCCAGCAGATTGTCGGGGGACTATAATTCACCCCTCCACTTT	CASRLSGDYNSPLHF
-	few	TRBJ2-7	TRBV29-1	TGCAGCGTTGAAGGTCTCAGTCGCCGCGAGCAGTACTTC	CSVEGLSRREQYF
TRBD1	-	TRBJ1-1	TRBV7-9	TGTGCCAGCAGCCCTCGACAGGGCATCAACACTGAAGCTTTCTTT	CASSPRQGINTEAFF
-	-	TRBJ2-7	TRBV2	TGTGCCAGCAGTATCCAGTCGGGTCTCCGCGAGCAGTACTTC	CASSIQSGLREQYF
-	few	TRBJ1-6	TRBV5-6	TGTGCCAGCAGCCGAAGCCAGGGCTTCTATAATTCACCCCTCCACTTT	CASSRSQGFYNSPLHF
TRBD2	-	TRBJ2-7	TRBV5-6	TGTGCCAGCAGCATACGGGCTAGCGGGGGGTTGTACGAGCAGTACTTC	CASSIRASGGLYEQYF
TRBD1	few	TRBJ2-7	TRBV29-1	TGCAGCGCCCGGGACAGGGGGTACGAGCAGTACTTC	CSARDRGYEQYF
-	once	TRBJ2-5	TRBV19	TGTGCCAGTAGTATCAGAGAGACTGGCCAAGAGACCCAGTACTTC	CASSIRETGQETQYF
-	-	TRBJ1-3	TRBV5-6	TGTGCCAGCAGGTTGGAAGGGGCAGGTGGAAACACCATATATTTT	CASRLEGAGGNTIYF
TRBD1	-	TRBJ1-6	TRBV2	TGTGCCAGCAGCGGACAGGGCGAGCATTCACCCCTCCACTTT	CASSGQGEHSPLHF
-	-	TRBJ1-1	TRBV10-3	TGTGCCATCAGTGAGGTTGAGGGCGCCACTGAAGCTTTCTTT	CAISEVEGATEAFF
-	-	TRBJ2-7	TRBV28	TGTGCCAGCAGTTCTCGGGGGGACAGGTCCTACGAGCAGTACTTC	CASSSRGDRSYEQYF
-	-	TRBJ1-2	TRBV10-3	TGTGCCATCAGCGAAGGACAGACCGGCTACACCTTC	CAISEGQTGYTF
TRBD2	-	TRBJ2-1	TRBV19	TGTGCCAGTAGTTCGTCTAGCGGTAGGTCCTACAATGAGCAGTTCTTC	CASSSSSGRSYNEQFF
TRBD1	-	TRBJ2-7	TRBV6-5	TGTGCCAGCAGCTCGGGGACAGGGGGCTACGAGCAGTACTTC	CASSSGTGGYEQYF
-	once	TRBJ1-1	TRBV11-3	TGTGCCAGCAGTTATCAGGGTAACACTGAAGCTTTCTTT	CASSYQGNTEAFF
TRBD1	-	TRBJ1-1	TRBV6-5	TGTGCCAGCAGTTCGTCCGGGACAGGGAACACTGAAGCTTTCTTT	CASSSSGTGNTEAFF
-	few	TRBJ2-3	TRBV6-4	TGTGCCAGCAGTGTCAATGCGGAGAGCACAGATACGCAGTATTTT	CASSVNAESTDTQYF
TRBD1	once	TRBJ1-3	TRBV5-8	TGTGCCAGCAGGCAACCGGGACAGGGAAACACCATATATTTT	CASRQPGQGNTIYF
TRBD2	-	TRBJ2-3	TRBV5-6	TGTGCCAGCAGCTTAGGCGGGAGGGCAGATACGCAGTATTTT	CASSLGGRADTQYF
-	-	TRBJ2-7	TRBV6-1	TGTGCCAGCCGGGACACCGAGCAGTACTTC	CASRDTEQYF
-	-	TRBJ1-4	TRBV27	TGTGCCAGCAGTTCTCACAGGTCAACTAATGAAAAACTGTTTTTT	CASSSHRSTNEKLFF
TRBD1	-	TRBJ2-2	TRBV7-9	TGTGCCAGCGGCACAACCACGACAGGGTTGAACACCGGGGAGCTGTTTTTT	CASGTTTTGLNTGELFF
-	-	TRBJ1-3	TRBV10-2	TGCGCCAGCTACAAGGGGCCTGGAAACACCATATATTTT	CASYKGPGNTIYF
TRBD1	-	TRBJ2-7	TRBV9	TGTGCCAGCAGCTACGGGACAGGGGCGGAAGAGCAGTACTTC	CASSYGTGAEEQYF
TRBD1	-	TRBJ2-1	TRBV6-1	TGTGCCAGCTTCGTTGGGACAGAACCATCTAATGAGCAGTTCTTC	CASFVGTEPSNEQFF
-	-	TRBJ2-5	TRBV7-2	TGTGCCAGCAGTTACAGGGTACTCGAGACCCAGTACTTC	CASSYRVLETQYF
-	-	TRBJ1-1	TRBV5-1	TGCGCCAGCAGCTTGAGGGGGTCGTTGAACACTGAAGCTTTCTTT	CASSLRGSLNTEAFF
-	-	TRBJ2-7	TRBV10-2	TGCGCCAGCAGTGAGAGTTTGGGGGCCTTCCTGGACGAGCAGTACTTC	CASSESLGAFLDEQYF
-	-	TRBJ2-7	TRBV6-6	TGTGCCAGCAGTTACGCGAGGGACACCCTCGAGCAGTACTTC	CASSYARDTLEQYF
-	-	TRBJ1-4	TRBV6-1	TGTGCCAGCAGTGCAGGGGCCGGAGAAAAACTGTTTTTT	CASSAGAGEKLFF
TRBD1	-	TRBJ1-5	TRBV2	TGTGCCAGCAAGTACGACAGGGATCAGCCCCAGCATTTT	CASKYDRDQPQHF
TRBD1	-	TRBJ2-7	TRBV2	TGTGCCAGTGGGGGACAGTTGGGCGAGCAGTACTTC	CASGGQLGEQYF
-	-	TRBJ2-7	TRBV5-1	TGCGCCAGCAGGAGGGGGGGATCTGGCGAGCAGTACTTC	CASRRGGSGEQYF
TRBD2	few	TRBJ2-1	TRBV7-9	TGTGCCAGCAGCCCGACTAGCCTTGAGCAGTTCTTC	CASSPTSLEQFF
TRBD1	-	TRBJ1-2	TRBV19	TGTGCCAGTAGTATGGACAGGGACCCCTATGGCTACACCTTC	CASSMDRDPYGYTF
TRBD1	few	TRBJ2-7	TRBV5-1	TGCGCCAGCAGCTACCAGGGGGCTGACGAGCAGTACTTC	CASSYQGADEQYF
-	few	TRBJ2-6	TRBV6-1	TGTGCCAGCAGTGATTGGGCAGGGGCCAACGTCCTGACTTTC	CASSDWAGANVLTF
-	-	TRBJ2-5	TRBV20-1	TGCAGTGCTACAGGGGAAGAGACCCAGTACTTC	CSATGEETQYF
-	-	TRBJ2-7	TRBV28	TGTGCCAGCAGTTTACAACCCACTACGGACGAGCAGTACTTC	CASSLQPTTDEQYF
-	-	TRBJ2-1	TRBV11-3	TGTGCCAGCAGCACGCAGGACAGATACAATGAGCAGTTCTTC	CASSTQDRYNEQFF
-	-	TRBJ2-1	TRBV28	TGTGCCAGCAGTCCTAGGGGGGGGATCGGGTACAATGAGCAGTTCTTC	CASSPRGGIGYNEQFF